This record covers a single T cell receptor (beta chain). Its antigen is still unknown. The data derive from a study of vaccination effects on CD4 cells after COVID-19. This CDR3 has 12 amino acids. Germline loops: CDR1 GTSNPN, CDR2 SVGIG (reference sequence). Trimming left V 3 bases short and J 8 bases short, with 13 bases between. ViraFEST used viral peptide pools to expand antigen-specific CD4+ T cells before sequencing. The authors isolated CD4+ T cells after 9 to 10 days of culture. Profiled with immunoSEQ multiplex PCR; TCRdb holds only in-frame clones, not every one. Of about 14,000 clones listed, 76% are singletons.

The clonotype originates from a human donor who received a COVID-19 vaccine. The chain has TRBV30 and TRBJ1-2; D may be TRBD1 (6 bases). The specimen comprised CD4+ T cells from PBMCs cultured with HCoV-229E spike peptides, sampled before COVID-19 vaccination. The CDR3 coding sequence is TGTGCCTGGAGCGACCAGGGGTGGGGCTACACCTTC. This sequence encodes CAWSDQGWGYTF.